This T cell receptor beta chain was observed in a study of cytomegalovirus exposure and HLA in healthy donors. Study-wide context: In an early release, HLA-typed donors contributed some 82 million unique TCR sequences. Study findings and constraints: Immune exposure data for these donors was limited to CMV serostatus. In a later analysis, DRB1 alleles had the most associated TCRs; HLA-C alleles the fewest.

A multiplex PCR was run with 60 Vbeta primers and 13 Jbeta primers. Authors' methods: There were some 87 million unique TCR beta chains by a later count, and about 12 million of them were shared. The data were produced by immunoSEQ multiplex PCR, yet TCRdb's version contains in-frame clones alone and is incomplete. V and J calls and clone size come straight from that table; D and trimming were deduced from the DNA. The repertoire holds 170,000 or so clones, with 75% to 85% as singletons. Comments on this clone: Its antigen remains unidentified.

With 1 base removed from V and 2 bases from J, the gap between germline ends came to 15 bases. CDR3 length equals 16 residues. CDR1 is MNHEY, CDR2 SMNVEV, per germline (reference sequence). This chain connects TRBV27 to TRBJ2-7, with a weak D call TRBD2 (6 bases). Sequencing used PBMCs. The source is a boy between 5 and 17 years old in good health and CMV-seronegative. The CDR3 loop is CASSLFTGVATYEQYF. The CDR3 DNA sequence: TGTGCCAGCAGTTTATTTACGGGGGTGGCGACCTACGAGCAGTACTTC.